The 28 T cell receptor beta chains listed next were all sequenced from one sample in a study of cytomegalovirus exposure and HLA in healthy donors. PCR amplification relied on 60 Vbeta primers (plus 13 Jbeta primers). Profiled with immunoSEQ multiplex PCR; TCRdb holds only in-frame clones, not every one. The sample gives 150,000 to 200,000 clones, 79% of which show up once; approximately 2.1% is in the top ten. Material for sequencing was PBMCs. The receptors here all came from a woman aged 45 to 65 in good health and CMV-seronegative.

The chain combines TRBV6-5 with TRBJ2-4, with 10 bases identical to TRBD2. The V and J ends lost 7 bases and 8 bases, in that order; junction bases with no gene match: 8. This CDR3 spans 14 amino acids. In germline, CDR1 is MNHEY, CDR2 SVGAGI. Here the CDR3 reads CASKRAGGTHIQYF. The CDR3 bases are TGTGCCAGCAAGCGAGCGGGGGGGACGCACATTCAGTACTTC.

V usage is TRBV9 and J usage is TRBJ1-6; TRBD1 is a possible D gene (6 bases). The CDR3 is 13 amino acids. The V gene lost 4 bases and the J gene lost 13 bases, with 15 bases spanning the gap. Per the germline V gene, CDR1 is SGDLS and CDR2 is YYNGEE. This CDR3 reads CASSPSQGRPLHF. The DNA for the CDR3 is TGTGCCAGCAGCCCATCACAGGGCCGCCCCCTCCACTTT.

This chain joins TRBV18 and TRBJ1-1; maybe TRBD1 (5 bases). The CDR3 has 17 amino acids. Trimming removed 2 bases at V and 6 bases at J, with 22 bases between. Germline V CDR1 and CDR2: KGHSH, LQKENI. The CDR3 DNA reads as TGTGCCAGCTCACCATATCTTGTTGAGGGACTAGGCTCTGAAGCTTTCTTT. It translates to CASSPYLVEGLGSEAFF.

The chain employs TRBV5-6 and TRBJ2-7; 8 bases fit TRBD2. The CDR3 consists of 15 residues. Germline V CDR1 and CDR2: SGHDT, YYEEEE. Trimming at V came to 4 bases and at J to 6 bases, leaving 12 bases not matched to a gene. This chain's CDR3 is CASSQVLAASSEQYF. CDR3 nucleotide sequence: TGTGCCAGCAGCCAAGTACTAGCGGCCAGTTCCGAGCAGTACTTC.

This chain uses TRBV7-2 with TRBJ2-3, with a tentative D call TRBD2 (5 bases). CDR1 is SGHTA, CDR2 FQGNSA, per germline. Trimming took 4 bases from V and 4 from J, leaving 15 bases between them. This CDR3 has 15 amino acids. The CDR3 sequence: CASSSTLAGSDTQYF. CDR3 sequence (DNA): TGTGCCAGCAGCTCTACTCTTGCGGGTTCAGATACGCAGTATTTT.

The rearrangement uses TRBV4-3 and TRBJ2-3; 14 positions agree with TRBD2. Germline V gene lookup returns CDR1 LGHNA and CDR2 YSLEER. This CDR3 has 17 residues. The V gene end was trimmed by 1 base and the J gene end by 5 bases; junction bases not matched to a gene: 5. CDR3 coding DNA: TGCGCCAGCAGCCAAGTCCGCGGACTAGCGGGGGGAGATACGCAGTATTTT. Translating it yields CASSQVRGLAGGDTQYF.

The count of this clone is one. This chain joins TRBV5-4 and TRBJ1-1; 8 bases agree with TRBD1. The CDR3 is made up of 18 amino acids. After removal of 5 bases from V and 5 bases from J, the junction contained 20 bases not matched to a gene. CDR1 and CDR2 from the germline V gene are SGHNT and YYREEE (reference sequence). For the CDR3, the DNA is TGTGCCAGCAGACTCCTAGCGGGACAGGTACATGAAGGGACTGAAGCTTTCTTT. As protein: CASRLLAGQVHEGTEAFF.

J is TRBJ2-3 and V is TRBV29-1; 8 bases map to TRBD2. After removal of 1 base from V and 4 bases from J, the junction contained 7 bases not matched to a gene. The CDR3 contains 15 residues. Germline loops: CDR1 SQVTM, CDR2 ANQGSEA. DNA of the CDR3: TGCAGCGTTGAAGCGGCGGGAGGAGGTGCAGATACGCAGTATTTT. Translating it yields CSVEAAGGGADTQYF.

J is TRBJ2-7 and V is TRBV2, with 7 bases matching TRBD2. Germline CDR1 reads SNHLY; CDR2 reads FYNNEI. V was clipped by 1 base and J by 2 bases; unmatched bases: 8. The CDR3 totals 16 residues. The CDR3 sequence: CASSEEAGLFPYEQYF. CDR3 nucleotides: TGTGCCAGCAGTGAAGAAGCGGGGCTCTTCCCCTACGAGCAGTACTTC.

This chain links TRBV25-1 with TRBJ1-2; TRBD1 is a possible D gene (6 bases). The ends were cut back, 3 bases at V and 4 bases at J, with 15 bases in the middle. The CDR3 sequence is 15 residues long. Germline assignment: CDR1 MGHDK and CDR2 SYGVNS. The CDR3 loop reads CASSDGRGSAYGYTF. The CDR3, as DNA: TGTGCCAGCAGTGATGGTAGGGGGTCGGCCTATGGCTACACCTTC.

This sequence joins TRBV5-4 and TRBJ2-7, with 10 positions matching TRBD1. J lost 2 bases, V lost 4 bases, and 6 bases had no gene match. The CDR3 is made up of 15 amino acids. Germline V CDR1 and CDR2: SGHNT, YYREEE (reference sequence). The CDR3 bases are TGTGCCAGCAGCCTGCAGGGGACAGGGGCCTACGAGCAGTACTTC. Its translation is CASSLQGTGAYEQYF.

This sequence joins TRBV13 and TRBJ2-7; weak D call: TRBD1 (6 bases). Trimming stripped 3 bases from V and 3 bases from J, with 9 bases between. The germline V gene has CDR1 PRHDT and CDR2 FYEKMQ (reference sequence). The CDR3 sequence is 13 residues long. The CDR3 reads CASSLTGFYEQYF. The DNA for the CDR3 is TGTGCCAGCAGCTTGACAGGATTCTACGAGCAGTACTTC.

J is TRBJ1-4 and V is TRBV10-2; D is uncertain. Germline CDR1 is WSHSY and CDR2 is SAAADI. The CDR3 has 14 amino acids. The V and J ends lost 5 bases and 5 bases respectively, with 12 bases between them. The CDR3 loop reads CASSPTRRNEKLFF. The CDR3 DNA reads as TGCGCCAGCAGTCCAACAAGGAGGAATGAAAAACTGTTTTTT.

The V call is TRBV27, the J call TRBJ1-4; D is perhaps TRBD1 (6 bases). This CDR3 contains 16 residues. CDR1 is MNHEY, CDR2 SMNVEV, per germline (reference sequence). Trimming shortened V by 5 bases and J by 6 bases, and 19 bases separated the two germline ends. CDR3 loop: CASSPWNRALDEKLFF. In DNA form, the CDR3 reads TGTGCCAGCAGTCCTTGGAACAGGGCTCTAGATGAAAAACTGTTTTTT. The whole variable domain, filled in from reference TRBV27 and TRBJ1-4, reads EAQVTQNPRYLITVTGKKLTVTCSQNMNHEYMSWYRQDPGLGLRQIYYSMNVEVTDKGDVPEGYKVSRKEKRNFPLILESPSPNQTSLYFCASSPWNRALDEKLFFGSGTQLSVL.

The gene calls are TRBV5-1 and TRBJ1-6; 10 nucleotides match TRBD1. Looked up from germline, CDR1 is SGHRS and CDR2 is YFSETQ. The CDR3 extends over 17 amino acids. V trimming: 4 bases; J trimming: 1 base; junction bases outside the gene matches: 5. CDR3 protein: CASSPGQGGSYNSPLHF. The CDR3, as DNA: TGCGCCAGCAGCCCTGGACAGGGGGGTTCCTATAATTCACCCCTCCACTTT.

CDR3 coding DNA: TGTGCCACCAGCCTTATGGGCGGGGCAAGCACAGATACGCAGTATTTT. Translating gives CATSLMGGASTDTQYF. The chain joins TRBV15 to TRBJ2-3; TRBD2 is a possible D gene (6 bases). Germline CDR1 LNHNV, CDR2 YYDKDF (reference sequence). The CDR3 is 16 residues long. Trimming shortened V by 5 bases and J by 0 bases, and 15 bases separated the two germline ends.

V usage is TRBV7-2 and J usage is TRBJ1-1; D may be TRBD1 (5 bases). V gave up 1 base and J gave up 8 bases, with 26 bases separating them. Looked up from germline, CDR1 is SGHTA and CDR2 is FQGNSA. The length of the CDR3 is 18 residues. The CDR3 reads CASSLVVRLVGGSSEAFF. As DNA, the CDR3 is TGTGCCAGCAGCTTAGTCGTACGGCTCGTGGGGGGATCTTCGGAAGCTTTCTTT.

V gene TRBV9 combines with J gene TRBJ2-2, with 10 bases identical to TRBD1. J lost 4 bases, V lost 3 bases, and 6 bases had no gene match. The length of the CDR3 is 16 residues. The germline CDR1 and CDR2 sequences are SGDLS and YYNGEE. CDR3 sequence reads: CASSAGQGGPTGELFF. The CDR3 nucleotides read TGTGCCAGCAGCGCCGGACAGGGGGGACCCACCGGGGAGCTGTTTTTT.

The rearrangement links TRBV10-3 to TRBJ1-5, with 8 nucleotides matching TRBD1. The CDR3 totals 14 residues. The V gene's germline CDR1 is ENHRY and CDR2 SYGVKD. The J segment lost 3 bases and the V segment lost 10 bases, leaving 8 bases of the junction unmatched. The CDR3 DNA is TGTGCCACGGCGGGACAGGATATCAATCAGCCCCAGCATTTT. Translating gives CATAGQDINQPQHF.

The CDR3 loop reads CASTPPWGRGLANVLTF. CDR3 nucleotides: TGTGCCAGCACCCCCCCCTGGGGCAGGGGGCTAGCCAACGTCCTGACTTTC. The chain combines TRBV7-8 with TRBJ2-6; 8 bases are a match to TRBD1. The CDR3 contains 17 residues. Germline lookup yields CDR1 SGHVS and CDR2 FQNEAQ. Trimming took 7 bases from V and 7 from J; bases not matched to a gene: 15.

V is TRBV5-8 and J is TRBJ2-2; possible D gene TRBD1, 6 bases. The CDR3 loop spans 15 amino acids. Trimming pared 0 bases from V and 7 bases from J, leaving 13 bases between. The germline gives CDR1 SGHTS, CDR2 YDEGEE. CDR3 in DNA: TGTGCCAGCAGCTTGGAGGCAGGGGTGAGCGGGGAGCTGTTTTTT. Amino acids: CASSLEAGVSGELFF.

The chain couples TRBV18 to TRBJ1-4; tentatively, D is TRBD1 (6 bases). With 3 bases removed from V and 7 bases from J, the gap between germline ends came to 12 bases. The germline gives CDR1 KGHSH, CDR2 LQKENI. The CDR3 has 14 amino acids. CDR3 bases: TGTGCCAGCTCACCCCAGGGGAGGGGTGAAAAACTGTTTTTT. Protein sequence: CASSPQGRGEKLFF. The full variable domain, its missing parts supplied by reference TRBV18 and TRBJ1-4, is NAGVMQNPRHLVRRRGQEARLRCSPMKGHSHVYWYRQLPEEGLKFMVYLQKENIIDESGMPKERFSAEFPKEGPSILRIQQVVRGDSAAYFCASSPQGRGEKLFFGSGTQLSVL.

The rearrangement uses TRBV7-9 and TRBJ2-1; perhaps TRBD1 as D (6 bases). Germline V gene sequence: CDR1 SEHNR, CDR2 FQNEAQ (reference sequence). Trimming removed 2 bases at V and 4 bases at J, with 15 bases between. The CDR3 runs to 16 residues. The CDR3 DNA follows: TGTGCCAGCAGCTTAACAACCGGGACAACTTACAATGAGCAGTTCTTC. It yields the protein CASSLTTGTTYNEQFF.

The chain joins TRBV28 to TRBJ2-3, with TRBD2 matching 7 bases. The CDR3 consists of 15 residues. Germline loops: CDR1 MDHEN, CDR2 SYDVKM. The V segment lost 3 bases and the J segment 5 bases; nucleotides outside the gene matches: 8. Here the CDR3 reads CASSLGREGIDTQYF. CDR3 coding DNA: TGTGCCAGCAGTTTGGGGAGGGAGGGTATAGATACGCAGTATTTT. The full variable domain, in which reference TRBV28 and TRBJ2-3 provide the parts outside the CDR3, is DVKVTQSSRYLVKRTGEKVFLECVQDMDHENMFWYRQDPGLGLRLIYFSYDVKMKEKGDIPEGYSVSREKKERFSLILESASTNQTSMYLCASSLGREGIDTQYFGPGTRLTVL.

The J gene is TRBJ1-5, the V gene TRBV18, with unresolved D. Germline assignment: CDR1 KGHSH and CDR2 LQKENI. The V end was cut by 5 bases, the J end by 0 bases, with 5 bases between. The length of the CDR3 is 13 residues. CDR3 sequence (DNA): TGTGCCAGCTCATCCTCTAGCAATCAGCCCCAGCATTTT. This encodes CASSSSSNQPQHF.

The CDR3 DNA sequence: TGTGCCAGCAGTTGGGAGGGAGGAGGTGATGAGCAGTTCTTC. This encodes CASSWEGGGDEQFF. The V gene is TRBV27, the J gene TRBJ2-1, with 7 positions matching TRBD2. In germline, CDR1 is MNHEY, CDR2 SMNVEV (reference sequence). CDR3 length: 14 amino acids. Unmatched junction bases numbered 8, after V lost 4 bases and J lost 8 bases.

The CDR3 nucleotides are TGTGCCAGCAGTTCAAGAAGACAGGGGTTGGGGGAGACCCAGTACTTC. Translating gives CASSSRRQGLGETQYF. This chain connects TRBV27 to TRBJ2-5; 8 nucleotides agree with TRBD1. The CDR3 consists of 16 residues. After removal of 4 bases from V and 5 bases from J, the junction contained 12 bases not matched to a gene. The germline V gene encodes CDR1 MNHEY and CDR2 SMNVEV (reference sequence).

Comment on this clone: One end of the junction does not line up with germline, which may come from a read error. This chain joins TRBV7-7 and TRBJ2-5; D not resolved. The CDR3 has 13 amino acids. CDR1 SSHAT and CDR2 FNYEAQ come from the germline V gene (reference sequence). The CDR3 protein is CASSYDLGETQYF. The CDR3 nucleotides read TGTGCTAGCAGCTACGACTTGGGAGAGACCCAGTACTTC.